Presented here are 21 T cell receptor beta chains from one specimen sequenced in a study of T cell responses to AZD1222 COVID-19 vaccine. Here immunoSEQ multiplex PCR was the method, and the copy in TCRdb shows in-frame clones only, minus some. The table records 85,000 to 130,000 clones, 80% to 95% of them present only once. The sample was peripheral blood, taken 28 days after the second AZD1222 dose. These receptors were collected from an adult who received the AZD1222 COVID-19 vaccine.

V and J are TRBV5-1 and TRBJ2-1; D unresolved. This CDR3 has 11 residues. Trimming left V 6 bases short and J 6 bases short, with 7 bases between. The germline V gene encodes CDR1 SGHRS and CDR2 YFSETQ. The CDR3 sequence: CASKLTNEQFF. CDR3 DNA sequence: TGCGCCAGCAAGTTGACCAATGAGCAGTTCTTC.

This clone was observed a single time. This rearrangement joins TRBV7-2 to TRBJ2-1; 7 bases match TRBD2. CDR3 length: 14 amino acids. Germline trimming cut 3 bases from V and 5 bases from J; bases unmatched to any gene: 4. Germline CDR1 reads SGHTA; CDR2 reads FQGNSA. The CDR3 DNA follows: TGTGCCAGCAGCTTTGAGCGGGGACACAATGAGCAGTTCTTC. Encoded protein: CASSFERGHNEQFF.

This chain joins TRBV19 and TRBJ1-5; unclear D gene. CDR1 is LNHDA and CDR2 is SQIVND in the germline V gene (reference sequence). This CDR3 region has 11 residues. Trimming pared 5 bases from V and 9 bases from J, leaving 8 bases between. This chain's CDR3 is CASSRGRPQHF. CDR3 DNA: TGTGCCAGTAGTCGCGGCAGGCCCCAGCATTTT.

V gene TRBV28 combines with J gene TRBJ2-7, with a weak D call TRBD2 (6 bases). Deletions cut 4 bases from V and 2 bases from J, with 12 bases between. Germline CDR1 MDHEN, CDR2 SYDVKM. There are 14 residues in the CDR3. The CDR3 region has the DNA TGTGCCAGCAGTTCTGGGGAGGAGGCCTACGAGCAGTACTTC. It specifies CASSSGEEAYEQYF.

This chain uses TRBV27 with TRBJ2-5, with D perhaps assigned TRBD1 or TRBD2 (6 bases each). Germline V gives CDR1 MNHEY, CDR2 SMNVEV (reference sequence). V was shortened by 3 bases and J by 1 base, with 21 bases between the two germline ends. The CDR3 runs 18 residues. The CDR3 DNA follows: TGTGCCAGCAGTTTGGTAGCGGTACAGGGCCCTGGCCAAGAGACCCAGTACTTC. Amino acid sequence: CASSLVAVQGPGQETQYF.

V and J are TRBV27 and TRBJ2-7, with D tentatively TRBD2 (7 bases). Looked up from germline, CDR1 is MNHEY and CDR2 is SMNVEV (reference sequence). Trimming shortened V by 4 bases and J by 0 bases, and 13 bases separated the two germline ends. The CDR3 covers 15 residues. The CDR3 loop is CASSSSGGRSYEQYF. Written as DNA, the CDR3 is TGTGCCAGCAGTTCTTCCGGGGGGCGCTCCTACGAGCAGTACTTC.

About this clone: At one end the junction does not follow the germline gene, possibly because of a read error. The J gene is TRBJ2-1, the V gene TRBV29-1, with D possibly TRBD1 on 5 matching bases. Germline-derived CDR1 and CDR2 are SQVTM and ANQGSEA. The CDR3 covers 17 residues. CDR3 protein: CSVEGSKTGIGYNEQFF. The CDR3 coding sequence is TGCAGCGTTGAAGGCAGCAAAACAGGAATCGGATACAATGAACAGTTCTTC.

V is TRBV6-1 and J is TRBJ1-4; D call uncertain. The ends were cut back, 3 bases at V and 8 bases at J, with 13 bases in the middle. The germline gives CDR1 MNHNS, CDR2 SASEGT. This CDR3 spans 14 amino acids. DNA of the CDR3: TGTGCCAGCAGTGACGGATATTCCGGAGAAAAACTGTTTTTT. Translated: CASSDGYSGEKLFF.

The V gene is TRBV7-2, the J gene TRBJ2-7; no clear D. With 5 bases removed from V and 7 bases from J, the gap between germline ends came to 18 bases. The CDR3 consists of 14 residues. Per germline, CDR1 SGHTA and CDR2 FQGNSA. CDR3 nucleotide sequence: TGTGCCAGCAGCCCTGGAAGGAGAAGTGAGGAGCAGTACTTC. This codes for CASSPGRRSEEQYF. Variable domain in full (rest from reference TRBV7-2 and TRBJ2-7): GAGVSQSPSNKVTEKGKDVELRCDPISGHTALYWYRQSLGQGLEFLIYFQGNSAPDKSGLPSDRFSAERTGGSVSTLTIQRTQQEDSAVYLCASSPGRRSEEQYFGPGTRLTVT.

The V gene is TRBV15, the J gene TRBJ2-5, with a possible D match to TRBD2 (5 bases). The CDR3 sequence is 12 residues long. V was trimmed by 1 base and J by 5 bases, leaving 5 bases between them. Germline lookup yields CDR1 LNHNV and CDR2 YYDKDF (reference sequence). This CDR3 reads CATSRGGETQYF. CDR3 nucleotide sequence: TGTGCCACCAGCAGAGGAGGGGAGACCCAGTACTTC.

The chain uses TRBV6-2 or TRBV6-3 and TRBJ1-5, with unresolved D. The germline gives CDR1 MNHEY, CDR2 SVGEGT. CDR3 length: 15 residues. The germline V and J ends were trimmed by 2 bases and 5 bases, with 13 bases remaining between them. CDR3: CASSYRWSRHQPQHF. The DNA of the CDR3 is TGTGCCAGCAGTTACCGATGGTCGAGGCATCAGCCCCAGCATTTT.

The chain is built from TRBV18 and TRBJ1-6; maybe TRBD1 (5 bases). In germline, CDR1 is KGHSH, CDR2 LQKENI. The ends were cut back, 3 bases at V and 5 bases at J, with 17 bases in the middle. This CDR3 contains 17 residues. In DNA form, the CDR3 reads TGTGCCAGCTCACCCCGGAGCGAGGGGTTCGATAATTCACCCCTCCACTTT. It specifies CASSPRSEGFDNSPLHF.

V is TRBV4-3 and J is TRBJ2-1; TRBD1 matches at 12 bases. The germline gives CDR1 LGHNA, CDR2 YSLEER. The CDR3 spans 17 residues. V gave up 2 bases and J gave up 8 bases; unmatched junction bases: 10. The CDR3 region has the DNA TGCGCCAGCAGCCAAACCGGGACAGGGGGCCGCCTCGATGAGCAGTTCTTC. This encodes CASSQTGTGGRLDEQFF.

V usage is TRBV7-3 and J usage is TRBJ2-2; perhaps TRBD1 as D (5 bases). The V and J ends lost 3 bases and 0 bases respectively, with 8 bases between them. The CDR3 has 15 residues. CDR1 SGHTA and CDR2 FQGTGA come from the germline V gene. The CDR3 region is CASSFDRSNTGELFF. CDR3 DNA sequence: TGTGCCAGCAGCTTCGACAGATCGAACACCGGGGAGCTGTTTTTT.

The rearrangement joins TRBV6-5 to TRBJ1-5; D remains unclear. V dropped 4 bases and J dropped 5 bases, with 9 bases sitting between them. CDR3 length: 13 amino acids. Germline V CDR1 and CDR2: MNHEY, SVGAGI. This CDR3 reads CASSSEIDQPQHF. The CDR3 region has the DNA TGTGCCAGCAGTTCCGAGATTGATCAGCCCCAGCATTTT.

The chain has TRBV6-5 and TRBJ1-6; D call uncertain. V was clipped by 9 bases and J by 5 bases, with 17 bases between them. The CDR3 totals 15 residues. Germline lookup yields CDR1 MNHEY and CDR2 SVGAGI. The CDR3 here is CASMKSGLHNSPLHF. CDR3 bases: TGTGCCAGTATGAAGAGTGGGCTCCATAATTCACCCCTCCACTTT.

V and J are TRBV6-2 or TRBV6-3 and TRBJ2-2; no clear D. V shed 4 bases and J shed 4 bases, with 13 bases lying between them. From germline, CDR1 is MNHEY and CDR2 SVGEGT. This CDR3 is 15 amino acids long. As DNA, the CDR3 is TGTGCCAGCAGTTTGGGCGCCGTCGGCACCGGGGAGCTGTTTTTT. Its protein is CASSLGAVGTGELFF.

This rearrangement joins TRBV7-2 to TRBJ2-5, with TRBD2 as a possible D gene (5 bases). V lost 1 base, J lost 5 bases, and 11 bases lay in between. The CDR3 spans 14 residues. The germline gives CDR1 SGHTA, CDR2 FQGNSA. The CDR3 DNA sequence: TGTGCCAGCAGCTTAGGTCCGGGATTGGAGACCCAGTACTTC. Its translation: CASSLGPGLETQYF.

The V gene is TRBV20-1, the J gene TRBJ1-5, with D unresolved. Germline V gene data show CDR1 as DFQATT and CDR2 as SNEGSKA (reference sequence). Trimming stripped 3 bases from V and 3 bases from J, with 12 bases between. The CDR3 length is 14 residues. This chain's CDR3 is CSASYEGLNQPQHF. CDR3 nucleotide sequence: TGCAGTGCTAGTTACGAGGGTCTCAATCAGCCCCAGCATTTT.

In its sample, this clone was seen a few times. This sequence joins TRBV7-9 and TRBJ1-4, with D maybe TRBD1 (6 bases). The CDR3 totals 14 residues. Germline values: CDR1 SEHNR, CDR2 FQNEAQ (reference sequence). The V end was cut by 8 bases, the J end by 2 bases, with 12 bases between. The CDR3 DNA reads TGTGCCAGCGGGGATAGGGGGACTAATGAAAAACTGTTTTTT. This codes for CASGDRGTNEKLFF.

This clone was seen once. The chain uses TRBV5-6 and TRBJ1-5; no reliable D call. Trimming cost V 2 bases and J 2 bases, with 14 bases left between them. The CDR3 sequence is 16 residues long. Germline CDR1 is SGHDT and CDR2 is YYEEEE. CDR3 protein: CASSLRSSARNQPQHF. In DNA form, the CDR3 reads TGTGCCAGCAGCTTAAGGTCGTCAGCCCGCAATCAGCCCCAGCATTTT.